This T cell receptor (beta chain) was retrieved from a study of blood T cell repertoires in COVID-19. As for the study in general: There were acute and convalescent COVID-19 samples, and they came from the United States, Italy and Spain. PBMCs, B-cell-depleted T cells, or T cells provided the cDNA or gDNA that made up the material.

Under the authors' procedure: Amplification with reference gene primers provided the estimates of nucleated cell counts. Repertoires were generated with immunoSEQ multiplex PCR, while TCRdb's copy carries only in-frame clones and drops some. The V and J calls and clone size were taken over from that table, and D and trimming were inferred from the DNA. The data show roughly 100,000 clones, roughly 79% seen once. This TCR was sampled from a woman aged 70-85 years with acute or convalescent COVID-19. Sequences were obtained from peripheral blood.

CDR3 residues: CASRSGGPLYNEQFF. Written as DNA, the CDR3 is TGTGCCAGCAGATCAGGGGGACCTCTCTACAATGAGCAGTTCTTC. The rearrangement uses TRBV5-6 and TRBJ2-1, with TRBD1 matching over 7 bases. This CDR3 spans 15 amino acids. Germline V gene sequence: CDR1 SGHDT, CDR2 YYEEEE. Trimming removed 5 bases from V and 3 bases from J; junction bases left unmatched: 8.